The T cell receptor beta chain under discussion was sequenced for a study of cytomegalovirus exposure and HLA in healthy donors. Whole-study results and caveats: In an earlier analysis, about 87% or about 30%: the productive usage of most TCR beta V segments.

As regards this clone: Its target is not known.

60 Vbeta and 13 Jbeta primers were used in PCR. Sequencing used immunoSEQ multiplex PCR; TCRdb keeps in-frame clones, though not all of them. The sample table includes about 72,000 clones. This CDR3 region has 16 residues. V shed 1 base and J shed 1 base, with 13 bases lying between them. The germline gives CDR1 SEHNR, CDR2 FQNEAQ (reference sequence). Material: PBMCs. This sequence joins TRBV7-9 and TRBJ2-5, with D tentatively TRBD1 (5 bases). The sequence was collected from a man aged 40-49 years in good health and CMV-seronegative. Here the CDR3 reads CASSLGAGKRQETQYF. The CDR3 DNA reads TGTGCCAGCAGCTTAGGGGCAGGGAAGCGCCAAGAGACCCAGTACTTC.